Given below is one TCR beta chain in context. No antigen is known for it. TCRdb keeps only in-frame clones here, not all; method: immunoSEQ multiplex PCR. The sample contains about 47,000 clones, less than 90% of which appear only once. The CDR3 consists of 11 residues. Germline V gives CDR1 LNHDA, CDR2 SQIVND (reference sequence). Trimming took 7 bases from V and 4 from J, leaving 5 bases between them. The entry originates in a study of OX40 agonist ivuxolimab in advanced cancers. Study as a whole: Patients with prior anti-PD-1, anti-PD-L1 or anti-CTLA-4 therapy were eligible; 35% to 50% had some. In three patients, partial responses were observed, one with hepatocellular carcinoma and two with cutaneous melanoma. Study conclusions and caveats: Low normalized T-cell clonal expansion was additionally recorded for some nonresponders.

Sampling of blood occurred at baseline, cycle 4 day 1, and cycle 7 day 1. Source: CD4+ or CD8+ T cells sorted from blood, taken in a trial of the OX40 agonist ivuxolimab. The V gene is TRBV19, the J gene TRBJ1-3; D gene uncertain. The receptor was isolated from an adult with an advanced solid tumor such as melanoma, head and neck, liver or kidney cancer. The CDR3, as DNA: TGTGCCAGTACTACCGGAAACACCATATATTTT. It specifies CASTTGNTIYF.